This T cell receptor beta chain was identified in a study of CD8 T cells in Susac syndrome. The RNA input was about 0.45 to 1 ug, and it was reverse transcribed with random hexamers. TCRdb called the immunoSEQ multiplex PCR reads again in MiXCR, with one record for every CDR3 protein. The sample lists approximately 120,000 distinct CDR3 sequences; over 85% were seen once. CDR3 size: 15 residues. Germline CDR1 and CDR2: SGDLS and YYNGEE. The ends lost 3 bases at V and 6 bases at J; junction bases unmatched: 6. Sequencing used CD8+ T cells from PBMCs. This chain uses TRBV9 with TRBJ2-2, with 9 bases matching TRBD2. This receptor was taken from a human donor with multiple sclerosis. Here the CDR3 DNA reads TGTGCCAGCAGCGGGGGCGGGGGGGCCGCCGGGGAGCTGTTTTTT. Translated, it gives CASSGGGGAAGELFF.